The following is a T cell receptor beta chain sequence with its context. The antigen remains undetermined. The template was RNA from unsorted bulk tissue. This entry belongs to a study of tumor and adjacent non-tumor tissue in lung cancer. As for the study in general: Patients comprised 12 adenocarcinoma, a couple of squamous cell carcinoma and 1 small cell lung cancer. Aged roughly 30 to 76 years, patients included fewer than 11 men and roughly 5 women with stage I to III disease. Study-wide results and caveats: In normal lung, the top 100 clones were significantly more dominant than in tumor.

The CDR3 covers 13 residues. The germline CDR1 and CDR2 sequences are WSHSY and SAAADI. Trimming left V 10 bases short and J 3 bases short, with 13 bases between. The library came from three nested PCR rounds adapted from ARM-PCR protocols. TCRdb reanalysed the multiplex PCR reads using MiXCR and keeps one entry per CDR3 protein. The sample has 200,000 to 250,000 distinct CDR3 sequences; 71% are singletons. This TCR derives from a man aged 55 to 70 with non-small cell lung cancer. The chain combines TRBV10-2 with TRBJ2-4; maybe TRBD2 (6 bases). Specimen: lung tumor tissue. As DNA, the CDR3 is TGCGCCACTTCGTTGGGAGGCAAAAACATTCAGTACTTC. Residues: CATSLGGKNIQYF.